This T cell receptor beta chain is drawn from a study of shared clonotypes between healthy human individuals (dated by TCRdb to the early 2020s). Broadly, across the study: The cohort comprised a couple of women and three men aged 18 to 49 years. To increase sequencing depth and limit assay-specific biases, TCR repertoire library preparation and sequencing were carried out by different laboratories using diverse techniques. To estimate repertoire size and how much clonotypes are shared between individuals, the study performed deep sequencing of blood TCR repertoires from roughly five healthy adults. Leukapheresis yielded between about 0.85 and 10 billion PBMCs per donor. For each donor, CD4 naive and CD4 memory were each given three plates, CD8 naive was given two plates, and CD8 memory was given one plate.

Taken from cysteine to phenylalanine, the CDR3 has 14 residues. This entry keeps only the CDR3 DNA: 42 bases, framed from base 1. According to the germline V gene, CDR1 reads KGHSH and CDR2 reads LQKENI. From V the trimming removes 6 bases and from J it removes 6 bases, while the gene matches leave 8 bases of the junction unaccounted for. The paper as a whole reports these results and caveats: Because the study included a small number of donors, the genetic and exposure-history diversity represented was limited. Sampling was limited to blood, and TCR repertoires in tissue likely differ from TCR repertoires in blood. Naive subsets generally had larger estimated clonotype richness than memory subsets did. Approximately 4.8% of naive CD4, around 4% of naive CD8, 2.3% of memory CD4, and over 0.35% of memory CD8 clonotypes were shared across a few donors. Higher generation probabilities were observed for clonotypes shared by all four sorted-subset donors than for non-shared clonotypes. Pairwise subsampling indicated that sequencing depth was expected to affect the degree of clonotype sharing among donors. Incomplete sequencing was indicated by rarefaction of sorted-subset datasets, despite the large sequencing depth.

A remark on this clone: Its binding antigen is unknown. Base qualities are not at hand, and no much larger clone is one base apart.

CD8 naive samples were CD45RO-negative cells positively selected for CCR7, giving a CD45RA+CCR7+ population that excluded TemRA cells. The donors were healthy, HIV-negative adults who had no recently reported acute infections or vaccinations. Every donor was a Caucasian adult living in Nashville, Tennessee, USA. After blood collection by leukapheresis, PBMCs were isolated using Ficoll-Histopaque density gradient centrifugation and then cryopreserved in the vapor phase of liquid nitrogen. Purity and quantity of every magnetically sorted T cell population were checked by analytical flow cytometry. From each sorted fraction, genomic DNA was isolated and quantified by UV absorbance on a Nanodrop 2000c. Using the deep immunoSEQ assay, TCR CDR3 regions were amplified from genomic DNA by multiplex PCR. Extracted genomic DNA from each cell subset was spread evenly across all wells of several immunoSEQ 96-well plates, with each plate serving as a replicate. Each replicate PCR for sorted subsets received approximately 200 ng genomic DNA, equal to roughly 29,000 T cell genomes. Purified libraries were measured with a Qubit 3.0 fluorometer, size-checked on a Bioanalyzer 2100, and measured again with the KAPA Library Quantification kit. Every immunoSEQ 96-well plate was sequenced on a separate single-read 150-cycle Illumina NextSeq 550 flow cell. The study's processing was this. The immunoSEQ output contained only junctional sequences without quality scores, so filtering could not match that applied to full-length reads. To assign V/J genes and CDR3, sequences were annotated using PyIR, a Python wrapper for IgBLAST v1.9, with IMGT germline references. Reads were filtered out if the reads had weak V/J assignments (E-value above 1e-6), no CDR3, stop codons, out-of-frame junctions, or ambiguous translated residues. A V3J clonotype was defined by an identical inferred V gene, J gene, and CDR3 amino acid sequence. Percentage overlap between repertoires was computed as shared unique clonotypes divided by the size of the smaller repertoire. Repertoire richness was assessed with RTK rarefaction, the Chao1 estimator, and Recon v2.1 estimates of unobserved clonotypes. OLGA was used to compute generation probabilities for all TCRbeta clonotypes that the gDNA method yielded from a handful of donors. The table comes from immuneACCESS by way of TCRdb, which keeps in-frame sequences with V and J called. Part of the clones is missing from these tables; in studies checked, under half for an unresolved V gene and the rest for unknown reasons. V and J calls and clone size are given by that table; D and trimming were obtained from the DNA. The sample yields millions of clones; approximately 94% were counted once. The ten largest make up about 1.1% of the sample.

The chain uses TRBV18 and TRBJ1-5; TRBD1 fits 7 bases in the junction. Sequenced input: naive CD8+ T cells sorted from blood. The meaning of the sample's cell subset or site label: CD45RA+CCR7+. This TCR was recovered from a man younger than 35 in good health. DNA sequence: TGTGCCAGCTCGGCAGGGGGTCGAATTCAGCCCCAGCATTTT. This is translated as CASSAGGRIQPQHF.